Presented here are 27 T cell receptor beta chains from one specimen sequenced in a study of T-cell reconstitution after alpha-beta-depleted transplantation in children. TCRbeta library construction was performed incorporating unique molecular identifiers. TCRdb analysed the PCR reads with MiXCR anew, one entry per CDR3 protein. The table lists 400,000 to 450,000 distinct CDR3 sequences, approximately 42% of them singletons. This material consisted of PBMCs, taken before TCRalphabeta/CD19-depleted stem cell transplant. The origin of the receptors is a girl aged 2-9 years with aplastic anemia, due to receive a stem cell transplant.

This chain links TRBV7-2 with TRBJ1-6; 9 bases are a match to TRBD1. The CDR3 is 15 amino acids. Germline-derived CDR1 and CDR2 are SGHTA and FQGNSA. Unmatched junction bases numbered 10, after V lost 2 bases and J lost 14 bases. The CDR3, as DNA: TGTGCCAGCAGCTTATCGGGGACAGGGTCCAGGGCCCTCCACTTT. Translating gives CASSLSGTGSRALHF.

In its sample, this clonotype was seen many times. V gene TRBV18 combines with J gene TRBJ1-4, with unresolved D. Germline lookup yields CDR1 KGHSH and CDR2 LQKENI. V was clipped by 2 bases and J by 7 bases, with 11 bases between them. The CDR3 consists of 14 residues. The CDR3 DNA follows: TGTGCCAGCTCACCAAGTCCGATCGGTGAAAAACTGTTTTTT. This encodes CASSPSPIGEKLFF.

The V call is TRBV7-9, the J call TRBJ2-2; the match to TRBD2 covers 8 bases. Germline loops: CDR1 SEHNR, CDR2 FQNEAQ (reference sequence). With 5 bases clipped from V and 2 bases from J, the junction kept 7 bases outside the gene matches. This CDR3 region has 16 residues. The CDR3 region is CASSPPGGANTGELFF. The CDR3 bases are TGTGCCAGCAGCCCCCCGGGGGGGGCTAACACCGGGGAGCTGTTTTTT.

This clonotype was detected a few times. The genes are TRBV15 and TRBJ2-2, with D maybe TRBD1 (5 bases). CDR1 is LNHNV, CDR2 YYDKDF, per germline (reference sequence). The CDR3 extends over 13 amino acids. Trimming cost V 5 bases and J 4 bases, with 8 bases left between them. CDR3 protein: CATSAGPTGELFF. CDR3 sequence (DNA): TGTGCCACCAGCGCAGGGCCCACCGGGGAGCTGTTTTTT.

The chain links TRBV4-1 to TRBJ1-5, with D possibly TRBD1 on 5 matching bases. Per the germline V gene, CDR1 is MGHRA and CDR2 is YSYEKL. The CDR3 has 14 amino acids. V gave up 3 bases and J gave up 2 bases, with 8 bases separating them. The CDR3 DNA is TGCGCCAGCAGCCACCGGGACGGCAATCAGCCCCAGCATTTT. Protein product: CASSHRDGNQPQHF.

CDR3 nucleotides: TGCGCCAGCACCCAGGTACCCGGGAGAAAGGGTACGCAGTATTTT. Residues: CASTQVPGRKGTQYF. The chain links TRBV5-1 to TRBJ2-3; perhaps TRBD2 as D (6 bases). This CDR3 contains 15 residues. CDR1 and CDR2 (germline): SGHRS, YFSETQ. V was shortened by 6 bases and J by 8 bases, with 22 bases between the two germline ends.

CDR3 in DNA: TGTGCCAGCAGTTTGAGGGGTACTACGAGCTCCTACAATGAGCAGTTCTTC. Translated, it gives CASSLRGTTSSYNEQFF. This rearrangement joins TRBV27 to TRBJ2-1, with D perhaps assigned TRBD1 or TRBD2 (5 bases each). V was shortened by 3 bases and J by 0 bases, with 15 bases between the two germline ends. Germline values: CDR1 MNHEY, CDR2 SMNVEV (reference sequence). This CDR3 contains 17 residues.

The chain carries TRBV5-6 and TRBJ2-2; 11 bases fit TRBD2. The germline V gene has CDR1 SGHDT and CDR2 YYEEEE. The CDR3 spans 16 residues. Trimming removed 4 bases from V and 1 base from J; junction bases left unmatched: 3. This CDR3 is CASSTTSGKNTGELFF. CDR3 bases: TGTGCCAGCAGCACGACTAGCGGGAAGAACACCGGGGAGCTGTTTTTT.

The rearrangement joins TRBV4-1 to TRBJ2-7; 8 bases line up with TRBD1. CDR3 length: 16 amino acids. Looked up from germline, CDR1 is MGHRA and CDR2 is YSYEKL. Unmatched junction bases numbered 4, after V lost 0 bases and J lost 0 bases. CDR3 sequence: CASSQEPGQASYEQYF. The CDR3 DNA reads as TGCGCCAGCAGCCAAGAACCGGGACAGGCCTCCTACGAGCAGTACTTC.

The CDR3 reads CASSPRTTRQETQYF. CDR3 sequence (DNA): TGTGCCAGCTCTCCCAGAACTACCCGGCAAGAGACCCAGTACTTC. The V gene is TRBV18, the J gene TRBJ2-5; D gene uncertain. Germline CDR1 is KGHSH and CDR2 is LQKENI. The CDR3 is 15 residues long. Trimming shortened V by 6 bases and J by 2 bases, and 16 bases separated the two germline ends.

This clonotype was counted at least ten times. V usage is TRBV21-1 and J usage is TRBJ2-7. TRBV21-1 has pseudogene status. This CDR3 contains 13 residues. CDR3 nucleotide sequence: TGTGCCAGCGCGACGGGAGCGTCCCACGAGCAGTACTTC. Amino acids: CASATGASHEQYF.

The chain employs TRBV20-1 and TRBJ2-7, with TRBD2 as a possible D gene (6 bases). In germline, CDR1 is DFQATT, CDR2 SNEGSKA (reference sequence). The CDR3 covers 13 residues. The V gene lost 6 bases and the J gene lost 5 bases, with 17 bases spanning the gap. DNA of the CDR3: TGCAGTGCCACTCGACTAGACCCTAACGAGCAGTACTTC. Its protein is CSATRLDPNEQYF.

This clonotype was observed at least ten times. The chain links TRBV28 to TRBJ2-7, with 12 bases matching TRBD1. The V and J ends lost 1 base and 1 base, in that order; junction bases with no gene match: 8. The CDR3 consists of 18 residues. CDR1 and CDR2 from the germline V gene are MDHEN and SYDVKM. The CDR3 region is CASSLLSGTGGFSYEQYF. The DNA of the CDR3 is TGTGCCAGCAGTTTATTATCGGGGACAGGGGGCTTTTCCTACGAGCAGTACTTC.

The sample holds many counts of this clonotype. The chain uses TRBV20-1 and TRBJ1-6; 7 bases align to TRBD1. Germline CDR1 and CDR2: DFQATT and SNEGSKA (reference sequence). V was pared by 5 bases and J by 6 bases, with 7 bases of the junction left unmatched. CDR3 size: 14 residues. The CDR3 nucleotides read TGCAGTGCTCCTAGACAGGGTTCTAATTCACCCCTCCACTTT. Amino acids: CSAPRQGSNSPLHF.

The V call is TRBV20-1, the J call TRBJ2-5; 13 bases align to TRBD2. Germline loops: CDR1 DFQATT, CDR2 SNEGSKA (reference sequence). The V segment lost 6 bases and the J segment 5 bases; nucleotides outside the gene matches: 6. CDR3 length: 14 amino acids. DNA of the CDR3: TGCAGTGCCCGACTAGCGGGGGGCGGGGAGACCCAGTACTTC. It yields the protein CSARLAGGGETQYF.

The table lists this clonotype with a count of one. The genes are TRBV20-1 and TRBJ2-4; TRBD2 might be the D (7 bases). The ends were cut back, 5 bases at V and 3 bases at J, with 20 bases in the middle. This CDR3 has 16 residues. Germline-derived CDR1 and CDR2 are DFQATT and SNEGSKA (reference sequence). CDR3 nucleotide sequence: TGCAGTGCTCCGGGGGGCGACGGGCGAGGCAAAAACATTCAGTACTTC. This codes for CSAPGGDGRGKNIQYF.

The chain employs TRBV11-1 and TRBJ2-5; D is possibly TRBD1 (6 bases). V lost 1 base, J lost 5 bases, and 8 bases lay in between. The germline V gene has CDR1 SGHAT and CDR2 FQDESV (reference sequence). The CDR3 length is 13 residues. The CDR3 region has the DNA TGTGCCAGCAGCTTAGAAGACAGGGAGACCCAGTACTTC. It specifies CASSLEDRETQYF.

This clonotype was counted between two and nine times. DNA for the CDR3: TGTGCCAGCAGCTTAATCAGACCTCTACAAGAGACCCAGTACTTC. Its protein product is CASSLIRPLQETQYF. J is TRBJ2-5 and V is TRBV11-2; the D is unclear. Germline V gene lookup returns CDR1 SGHAT and CDR2 FQNNGV. V was clipped by 2 bases and J by 2 bases, with 12 bases between them. CDR3 length equals 15 residues. The whole variable domain, remainder taken from reference TRBV11-2 and TRBJ2-5, is EAGVAQSPRYKIIEKRQSVAFWCNPISGHATLYWYQQILGQGPKLLIQFQNNGVVDDSQLPKDRFSAERLKGVDSTLKIQPAKLEDSAVYLCASSLIRPLQETQYFGPGTRLLVL.

The chain links TRBV5-6 to TRBJ2-5; the D gene is possibly TRBD2 (5 bases). There are 13 residues in the CDR3. V was clipped by 4 bases and J by 5 bases, with 12 bases between them. The germline gives CDR1 SGHDT, CDR2 YYEEEE. CDR3 sequence reads: CASSPQRRETQYF. CDR3 coding DNA: TGTGCCAGCAGCCCGCAGAGGAGGGAGACCCAGTACTTC.

Concerning this clonotype: The junction departs from the called germline gene at one end, perhaps through a read error. The chain recombines TRBV20-1 with TRBJ2-3; 10 bases match TRBD2. CDR1 is DFQATT, CDR2 SNEGSKA, per germline (reference sequence). The CDR3 covers 16 residues. In DNA, the CDR3 is TGCAGTGCCAGAGGGGTCCTAGCGGGGGTCACAGATACGCAGTATTTT. Its translation is CSARGVLAGVTDTQYF.

With regard to this clonotype: An end of the junction differs from the germline gene, which may be a read error. The rearrangement uses TRBV10-2 and TRBJ2-5, with 13 bases fitting TRBD2. This CDR3 is built from 15 residues. Germline assignment: CDR1 WSHSY and CDR2 SAAADI. DNA for the CDR3: TGCGCCGGCAGAAGGACTAGCGGGGGACAAGAGACCCAGTACTTC. Translated, it gives CAGRRTSGGQETQYF.

The rearrangement links TRBV4-3 to TRBJ1-3, with D tentatively TRBD1 (5 bases). Trimming removed 0 bases at V and 2 bases at J, with 14 bases between. Germline-derived CDR1 and CDR2 are LGHNA and YSLEER. This CDR3 is 17 amino acids long. The CDR3 DNA sequence: TGCGCCAGCAGCCAAGATTTTGGGGGATCTACTGGAAACACCATATATTTT. Translating gives CASSQDFGGSTGNTIYF.

This clonotype was seen a few times. The chain carries TRBV5-1 and TRBJ1-2; unclear D gene. Germline assignment: CDR1 SGHRS and CDR2 YFSETQ. Trimming took 4 bases from V and 6 from J, leaving 10 bases between them. The CDR3 extends over 12 amino acids. DNA for the CDR3: TGCGCCAGCAGCAGTGGGCGGAATGGCTACACCTTC. It yields the protein CASSSGRNGYTF.

The chain employs TRBV29-1 and TRBJ2-1, with D perhaps matching TRBD2 (7 bases). CDR1 is SQVTM, CDR2 ANQGSEA, per germline. This CDR3 region has 15 residues. V gave up 4 bases and J gave up 6 bases, with 19 bases separating them. The CDR3 DNA reads TGCAGCGTTGTAGGCCGGTTGGGGGGGGCCAATGAGCAGTTCTTC. Translating gives CSVVGRLGGANEQFF.

In its sample, this clonotype was seen once. This rearrangement joins TRBV7-9 to TRBJ1-4, with D perhaps matching TRBD1 (5 bases). Trimming took off 2 bases at V and 10 bases at J, with 20 bases between the two ends. Germline loops: CDR1 SEHNR, CDR2 FQNEAQ (reference sequence). The CDR3 consists of 16 residues. CDR3: CASSLMGPQGPGKLFF. The CDR3 bases are TGTGCCAGCAGCTTAATGGGACCCCAGGGCCCTGGAAAACTGTTTTTT.

The V gene is TRBV9, the J gene TRBJ1-1; no reliable D call. The CDR3 sequence is 14 residues long. V dropped 4 bases and J dropped 1 base, with 11 bases sitting between them. The germline V gene has CDR1 SGDLS and CDR2 YYNGEE. Written as DNA, the CDR3 is TGTGCCAGCAGCTCCGGGCCACCGAACACTGAAGCTTTCTTT. Translating gives CASSSGPPNTEAFF.

V is TRBV5-1 and J is TRBJ2-3; D is ambiguous. The V gene's germline CDR1 is SGHRS and CDR2 YFSETQ. The CDR3 totals 16 residues. V was clipped by 0 bases and J by 0 bases, with 11 bases between them. CDR3 DNA: TGCGCCAGCAGCTTGGGAGGTTCACTGAGCACAGATACGCAGTATTTT. This gives the protein CASSLGGSLSTDTQYF.